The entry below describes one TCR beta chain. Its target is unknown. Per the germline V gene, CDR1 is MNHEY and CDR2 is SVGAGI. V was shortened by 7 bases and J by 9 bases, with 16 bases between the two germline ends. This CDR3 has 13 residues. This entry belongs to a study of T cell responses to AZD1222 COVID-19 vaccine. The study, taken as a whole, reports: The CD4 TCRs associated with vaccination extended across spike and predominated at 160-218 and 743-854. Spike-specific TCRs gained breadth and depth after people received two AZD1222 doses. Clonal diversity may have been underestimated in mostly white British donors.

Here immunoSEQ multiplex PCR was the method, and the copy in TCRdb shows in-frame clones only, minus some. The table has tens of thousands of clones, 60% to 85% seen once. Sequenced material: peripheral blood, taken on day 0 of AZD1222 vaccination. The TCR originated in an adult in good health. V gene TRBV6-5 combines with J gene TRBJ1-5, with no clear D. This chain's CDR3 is CASTENVGRPQHF. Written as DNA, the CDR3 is TGTGCCAGCACCGAAAACGTGGGTCGGCCCCAGCATTTT.